This T cell receptor (beta chain) was documented in a study of CD8 T cells in Susac syndrome. The V end was cut by 5 bases, the J end by 1 base, with 11 bases between. The CDR3 totals 14 residues. Germline CDR1 is KGHSH and CDR2 is LQKENI. An amount of RNA that ranged from about 0.45 to 1 ug was reverse transcribed with random hexamers. The CDR3 of TCR beta was amplified by immunoSEQ multiplex PCR across 54 Vbeta and 13 Jbeta. MiXCR, applied by TCRdb to the immunoSEQ multiplex PCR reads, yields one record per CDR3 protein. Of 150,000 to 200,000 distinct CDR3 sequences in the sample, roughly 92% are singletons; the top ten hold over 0.08%. This clonotype has just one count.

The rearrangement joins TRBV18 to TRBJ2-5; D is undetermined. The sequencing sample was made of CD4+ T cells from PBMCs. The clonotype was recovered from a human donor with multiple sclerosis. The CDR3 protein is CASSGQESQETQYF. Written as DNA, the CDR3 is TGTGCCAGCTCAGGCCAGGAGAGCCAAGAGACCCAGTACTTC. Looking up the rest from reference TRBV18 and TRBJ2-5 gives the full variable domain: NAGVMQNPRHLVRRRGQEARLRCSPMKGHSHVYWYRQLPEEGLKFMVYLQKENIIDESGMPKERFSAEFPKEGPSILRIQQVVRGDSAAYFCASSGQESQETQYFGPGTRLLVL.